This TCR beta chain was identified in a study of blood T cell repertoires in COVID-19. The overall study: Sources were T cells, B-cell-depleted T cells, or PBMCs; the material itself was cDNA or gDNA.

Germline lookup yields CDR1 MNHEY and CDR2 SMNVEV (reference sequence). The CDR3 is made up of 15 amino acids. V was clipped by 5 bases and J by 3 bases; unmatched bases: 5. Method: immunoSEQ multiplex PCR; TCRdb's copy keeps in-frame clones and lacks some. This table has tens of thousands of clones, about 85% appearing once. The sample comprised peripheral blood. The chain recombines TRBV27 with TRBJ2-1; the match to TRBD1 covers 9 bases. The sequence came from an older man with acute or convalescent COVID-19. The CDR3 coding sequence is TGTGCCAGCAGTAAGGGACAGGGATACTACAATGAGCAGTTCTTC. Protein sequence: CASSKGQGYYNEQFF.